These T cell receptor beta chains were read from a single sample in a study of spatial heterogeneity in lung cancer. TCRdb re-derived calls from the 5' RACE reads in MiXCR, one entry per CDR3 protein. The sample has some 9,600 distinct CDR3 sequences; 6.1% are singletons. The sequences come from normal lung tissue next to the tumor, collected at surgery. The source is a male donor with early-stage non-small cell lung cancer. Each CDR3 is given with its conserved first and last residue. D genes are given only for firm matches. Expanded clones are given a class, and other clones once, few, many or no size at all.

CDR3 protein: CASRTDRGAGEQFF
CDR3 DNA: TGTGCCAGCAGAACGGACAGGGGCGCCGGTGAGCAGTTCTTC
J gene: TRBJ2-1
D gene: TRBD1
clone size: large
V gene: TRBV11-2

CDR3 protein: CSVEVGSSYEQYF
CDR3 DNA: TGCAGCGTTGAAGTAGGGAGCTCCTACGAGCAGTACTTC
J gene: TRBJ2-7
D gene: .
clone size: many
V gene: TRBV29-1

CDR3 protein: CASSQGNPYEQYF
CDR3 DNA: TGTGCCAGCAGCCAGGGGAACCCCTACGAGCAGTACTTC
J gene: TRBJ2-7
D gene: .
clone size: medium-sized
V gene: TRBV2

CDR3 protein: CASSQDGSGEAFF
CDR3 DNA: TGTGCCAGCAGCCAAGATGGCAGCGGGGAAGCTTTCTTT
J gene: TRBJ1-1
D gene: .
clone size: few
V gene: TRBV3-1

CDR3 protein: CASSPPSYEQQYF
CDR3 DNA: TGTGCCAGCAGCCCTCCCTCCTACGAGCAGCAGTACTTC
J gene: TRBJ2-7
D gene: .
clone size: many
V gene: TRBV12-3/TRBV12-4

CDR3 protein: CASSQAGTLNTGELFF
CDR3 DNA: TGCGCCAGCAGCCAGGCCGGGACTTTGAACACCGGGGAGCTGTTTTTT
J gene: TRBJ2-2
D gene: .
clone size: many
V gene: TRBV4-3

CDR3 protein: CASSPPPDRADTQYF
CDR3 DNA: TGTGCCAGCAGCCCACCCCCGGACAGAGCAGATACGCAGTATTTT
J gene: TRBJ2-3
D gene: .
clone size: .
V gene: TRBV5-4

CDR3 protein: CATWTGGSQETQYF
CDR3 DNA: TGTGCCACCTGGACAGGGGGCTCCCAAGAGACCCAGTACTTC
J gene: TRBJ2-5
D gene: TRBD1
clone size: many
V gene: TRBV27

CDR3 protein: CSAQGVTGLDSPLHF
CDR3 DNA: TGCAGTGCCCAAGGCGTTACAGGGCTTGATTCACCCCTCCACTTT
J gene: TRBJ1-6
D gene: .
clone size: many
V gene: TRBV20-1

CDR3 protein: CASSQDDPLGATNEKLFF
CDR3 DNA: TGCGCCAGCAGCCAAGATGATCCCCTAGGGGCGACTAATGAAAAACTGTTTTTT
J gene: TRBJ1-4
D gene: .
clone size: few
V gene: TRBV4-3

CDR3 protein: CASSEDVRGTQYF
CDR3 DNA: TGTGCCAGCAGTGAAGACGTCAGGGGGACCCAGTACTTC
J gene: TRBJ2-5
D gene: .
clone size: medium-sized
V gene: TRBV6-4

CDR3 protein: CASSLRGGAYGYTF
CDR3 DNA: TGTGCCAGCAGTTTAAGAGGGGGCGCGTATGGCTACACCTTC
J gene: TRBJ1-2
D gene: TRBD1
clone size: many
V gene: TRBV27

CDR3 protein: CASIPGRVNEQFF
CDR3 DNA: TGTGCCAGCATCCCCGGCAGGGTCAATGAGCAGTTCTTC
J gene: TRBJ2-1
D gene: .
clone size: .
V gene: TRBV7-2

CDR3 protein: CASSLSSMNTEAFF
CDR3 DNA: TGTGCCAGCAGTTTATCGTCAATGAACACTGAAGCTTTCTTT
J gene: TRBJ1-1
D gene: .
clone size: .
V gene: TRBV12-3/TRBV12-4

CDR3 protein: CSARRQVYTF
CDR3 DNA: TGCAGTGCTAGACGGCAAGTCTACACCTTC
J gene: TRBJ1-2
D gene: .
clone size: few
V gene: TRBV20-1

CDR3 protein: CASSFRGQETQYF
CDR3 DNA: TGTGCCAGCAGTTTCAGGGGGCAAGAGACCCAGTACTTC
J gene: TRBJ2-5
D gene: TRBD1
clone size: many
V gene: TRBV12-3/TRBV12-4

CDR3 protein: CSAPDRGVAGTYNEQFF
CDR3 DNA: TGCAGTGCTCCCGACCGGGGGGTCGCCGGGACCTACAATGAGCAGTTCTTC
J gene: TRBJ2-1
D gene: TRBD2
clone size: many
V gene: TRBV20-1

CDR3 protein: CASGTRPSSYEQYF
CDR3 DNA: TGCGCCAGCGGGACGCGGCCAAGCTCCTACGAGCAGTACTTC
J gene: TRBJ2-7
D gene: .
clone size: few
V gene: TRBV5-1

CDR3 protein: CASSFSLAGGGRGTDTQYF
CDR3 DNA: TGTGCCAGCAGCTTCTCGCTAGCGGGAGGAGGAAGGGGCACAGATACGCAGTATTTT
J gene: TRBJ2-3
D gene: TRBD2
clone size: many
V gene: TRBV11-1

CDR3 protein: CASSRGRQETQYF
CDR3 DNA: TGTGCCAGCAGCCGCGGTCGGCAAGAGACCCAGTACTTC
J gene: TRBJ2-5
D gene: .
clone size: many
V gene: TRBV5-4

CDR3 protein: CSAREGPYGYTF
CDR3 DNA: TGCAGTGCTAGAGAAGGACCCTATGGCTACACCTTC
J gene: TRBJ1-2
D gene: .
clone size: many
V gene: TRBV20-1

CDR3 protein: CAWKASGSFDTQYF
CDR3 DNA: TGTGCCTGGAAGGCTAGCGGGAGCTTCGATACGCAGTATTTT
J gene: TRBJ2-3
D gene: TRBD2
clone size: medium-sized
V gene: TRBV30

CDR3 protein: CASSQGWGSDIQYF
CDR3 DNA: TGTGCCAGCAGCCAAGGTTGGGGTTCGGACATTCAGTACTTC
J gene: TRBJ2-4
D gene: .
clone size: many
V gene: TRBV14